The entry that follows covers one T cell receptor beta chain sequence. This sample stems from a study of control samples from healthy donors and cancer patients. Profiled with immunoSEQ multiplex PCR; TCRdb holds only in-frame clones, not every one. The data contain more than 110,000 clones, about 85% of them seen just once; the ten biggest clones take up roughly 8.4%. CDR3 length equals 16 residues. Trimming cost V 1 base and J 0 bases, with 12 bases left between them. Germline CDR1 is LNHDA and CDR2 is SQIVND (reference sequence). The receptor was derived from a woman younger than 45 in good health. Sample: blood. The chain employs TRBV19 and TRBJ1-1, with D hard to call. The CDR3 DNA reads TGTGCCAGTAGTATAGGAGCAGGCCCCCTGAACACTGAAGCTTTCTTT. Amino acid sequence: CASSIGAGPLNTEAFF. The variable domain in full, with the rest retrieved from reference TRBV19 and TRBJ1-1, is DGGITQSPKYLFRKEGQNVTLSCEQNLNHDAMYWYRQDPGQGLRLIYYSQIVNDFQKGDIAEGYSVSREKKESFPLTVTSAQKNPTAFYLCASSIGAGPLNTEAFFGQGTRLTVV.